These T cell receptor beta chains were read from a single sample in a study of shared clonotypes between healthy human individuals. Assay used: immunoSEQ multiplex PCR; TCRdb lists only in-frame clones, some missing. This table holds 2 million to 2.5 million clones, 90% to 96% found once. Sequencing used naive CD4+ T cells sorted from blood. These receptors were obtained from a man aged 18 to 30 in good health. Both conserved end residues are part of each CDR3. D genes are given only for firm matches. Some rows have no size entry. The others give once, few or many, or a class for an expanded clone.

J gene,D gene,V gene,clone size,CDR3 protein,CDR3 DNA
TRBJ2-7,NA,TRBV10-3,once,CAIRGSWDNPYEQYF,TGTGCCATCAGGGGGTCCTGGGACAACCCCTACGAGCAGTACTTC
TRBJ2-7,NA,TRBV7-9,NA,CASTGESYEQYF,TGTGCCAGCACAGGGGAGTCGTACGAGCAGTACTTC
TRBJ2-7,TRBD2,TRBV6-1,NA,CATTGRGEQYF,TGTGCCACCACGGGGAGGGGAGAGCAGTACTTC
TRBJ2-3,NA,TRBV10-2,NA,CASSEQGTSTDTQYF,TGCGCCAGCAGTGAGCAGGGGACAAGCACAGATACGCAGTATTTT
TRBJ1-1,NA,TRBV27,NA,CVSQRGGTEAFF,TGTGTCTCACAGAGGGGGGGCACTGAAGCTTTCTTT
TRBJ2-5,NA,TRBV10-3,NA,CATSWVEREKETQYF,TGTGCCACATCATGGGTCGAAAGGGAGAAAGAGACCCAGTACTTC
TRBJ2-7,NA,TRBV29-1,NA,CSVLSDKQYF,TGCAGCGTTCTCAGCGATAAGCAGTACTTT
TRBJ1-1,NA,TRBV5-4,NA,CASSLGAGGNTEAFF,TGTGCCAGCAGCTTGGGGGCTGGGGGGAACACTGAAGCTTTCTTT
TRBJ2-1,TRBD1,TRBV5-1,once,CASSFSPGQTLGEQFF,TGCGCCAGCAGCTTCTCACCGGGACAGACCTTGGGTGAGCAGTTCTTC
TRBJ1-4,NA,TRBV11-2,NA,CASSFASNPVGEKLFF,TGTGCCAGCAGCTTTGCCAGTAACCCGGTCGGGGAAAAACTGTTTTTT
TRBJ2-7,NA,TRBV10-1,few,CASMAWQRHCEQYF,TGCGCCAGCATGGCTTGGCAGCGACACTGCGAGCAGTACTTC
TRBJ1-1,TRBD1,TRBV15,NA,CATSQPGGLPEAFF,TGTGCCACCAGCCAGCCAGGGGGCCTGCCAGAAGCTTTCTTT
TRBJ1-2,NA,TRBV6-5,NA,CASSYLDSYYGYTF,TGTGCCAGCAGTTACTTAGACTCTTACTATGGCTACACCTTC
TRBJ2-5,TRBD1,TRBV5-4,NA,CASSSHRGGETQYF,TGTGCCAGCAGCTCGCACAGGGGTGGAGAGACCCAGTACTTC
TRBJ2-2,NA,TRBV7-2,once,CASSSGPSLFF,TGTGCCAGCAGCTCAGGCCCAAGTCTGTTTTTT
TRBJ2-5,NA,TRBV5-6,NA,CASSRWGGDAQYF,TGTGCCAGCAGCCGGTGGGGGGGCGATGCCCAGTACTTC
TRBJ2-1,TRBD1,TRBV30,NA,CAWSPISRDRGQGSYNEQFF,TGTGCCTGGAGTCCCATTTCCCGGGACAGGGGGCAGGGGTCCTACAATGAGCAGTTCTTC
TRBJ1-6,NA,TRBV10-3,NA,CAISDLGRSPLHF,TGTGCCATCAGTGACCTAGGGAGGTCACCCCTCCACTTT
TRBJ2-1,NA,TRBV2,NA,CASSRGQVSHGEQFF,TGTGCCAGCAGTCGAGGGCAGGTCTCTCACGGTGAGCAGTTCTTC
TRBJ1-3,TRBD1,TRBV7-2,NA,CASSLRGQGSVAIYF,TGTGCCAGCAGCTTAAGGGGACAGGGCTCAGTCGCCATATATTTT
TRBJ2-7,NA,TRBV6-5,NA,CASQGGNYEQYF,TGTGCCAGCCAGGGCGGAAACTACGAGCAGTACTTC
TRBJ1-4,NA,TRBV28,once,CASSFGTGHKEKLFF,TGTGCCAGCAGTTTTGGTACGGGCCATAAAGAAAAACTGTTTTTT
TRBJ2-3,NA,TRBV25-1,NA,CASSYQSTDTQYF,TGTGCCAGCAGCTATCAAAGCACAGATACGCAGTATTTT
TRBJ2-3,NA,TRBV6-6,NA,CASIKGNTQYF,TGTGCCAGCATCAAGGGGAATACGCAGTATTTT
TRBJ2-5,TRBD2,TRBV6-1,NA,CASTRGGAQETQYF,TGTGCCAGCACACGGGGAGGGGCCCAAGAGACCCAGTACTTC
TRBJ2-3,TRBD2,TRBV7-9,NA,CASSFLAGGPDTQYF,TGTGCCAGCAGCTTCCTAGCGGGGGGGCCAGATACGCAGTATTTT
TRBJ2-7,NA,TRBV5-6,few,CASSLGGYTQYF,TGTGCCAGCAGCTTGGGGGGTTATACGCAGTACTTC
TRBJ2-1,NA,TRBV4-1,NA,CASSQFEGPSSYNEQFF,TGCGCCAGCAGCCAATTCGAGGGCCCGAGCTCCTACAATGAGCAGTTCTTC
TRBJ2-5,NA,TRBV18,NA,CASSPTTQETQYF,TGTGCCAGCTCCCCTACCACCCAAGAGACCCAGTACTTC
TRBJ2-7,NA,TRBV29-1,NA,CSVDVRGGGLYEQYF,TGCAGCGTTGACGTACGTGGGGGAGGTCTCTACGAGCAGTACTTC
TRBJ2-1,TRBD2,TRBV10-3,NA,CAISKTSGGPSSYNEQFF,TGTGCCATCAGCAAGACTAGCGGGGGGCCGAGCTCCTACAATGAGCAGTTCTTC
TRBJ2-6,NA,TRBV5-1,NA,CASSYPLSESSGANVLTF,TGCGCCAGCAGCTACCCTCTGAGCGAAAGCTCTGGGGCCAACGTCCTGACTTTC
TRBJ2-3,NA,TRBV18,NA,CASSQAVTDTQYF,TGTGCCAGCTCACAAGCGGTCACAGATACGCAGTATTTT
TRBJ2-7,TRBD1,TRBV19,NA,CASSSGTGPTYEQYF,TGTGCCAGTAGTTCTGGGACAGGGCCCACCTACGAGCAGTACTTC
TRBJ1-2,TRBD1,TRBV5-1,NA,CASSLDRFYGYTF,TGCGCCAGCAGCCTGGACAGGTTCTATGGCTACACCTTC
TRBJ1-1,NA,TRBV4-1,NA,CASSQDTDTEAFF,TGCGCCAGCAGCCAAGATACCGACACTGAAGCTTTCTTT
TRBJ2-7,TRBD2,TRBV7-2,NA,CASSLRPHSAGGLYEQYF,TGTGCCAGCAGCCTCAGGCCCCATTCCGCGGGGGGCCTCTACGAGCAGTACTTC
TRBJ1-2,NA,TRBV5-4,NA,CASSADRIYGYTF,TGTGCCAGCAGCGCCGACAGGATCTATGGCTACACCTTC
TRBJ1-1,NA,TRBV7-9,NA,CASSLMGENTEAFF,TGTGCCAGCAGCTTAATGGGGGAGAACACTGAAGCTTTCTTT
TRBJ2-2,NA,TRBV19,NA,CASSIADRVFTGELFF,TGTGCCAGTAGTATAGCTGATCGAGTCTTCACCGGGGAGCTGTTTTTT
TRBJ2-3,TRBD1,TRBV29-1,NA,CSLRDRGPADTQYF,TGCAGCCTCCGGGACAGGGGGCCCGCAGATACGCAGTATTTT
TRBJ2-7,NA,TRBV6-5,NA,CASTPAWDEQYF,TGTGCCAGCACCCCGGCATGGGACGAGCAGTACTTC
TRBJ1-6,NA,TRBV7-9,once,CASSLPASPLHF,TGTGCCAGCAGCTTACCGGCGTCACCCCTCCACTTT
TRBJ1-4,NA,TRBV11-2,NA,CASSPRHTTNEKLFF,TGTGCCAGCAGCCCTCGACACACAACTAATGAAAAACTGTTTTTT
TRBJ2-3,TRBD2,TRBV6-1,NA,CASVSGGGTDTQYF,TGTGCCAGCGTTAGCGGGGGAGGCACAGATACGCAGTATTTT
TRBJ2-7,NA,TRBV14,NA,CPDRARSYEQYF,TGCCCCGACCGGGCGCGCTCCTACGAGCAGTACTTC
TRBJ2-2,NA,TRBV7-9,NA,CASSLAGLRTGELFF,TGTGCCAGCAGCTTAGCGGGCCTACGCACCGGGGAGCTGTTTTTT
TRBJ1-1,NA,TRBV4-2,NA,CASSQDQGVIAFF,TGTGCCAGCAGCCAAGATCAGGGCGTAATCGCTTTCTTT